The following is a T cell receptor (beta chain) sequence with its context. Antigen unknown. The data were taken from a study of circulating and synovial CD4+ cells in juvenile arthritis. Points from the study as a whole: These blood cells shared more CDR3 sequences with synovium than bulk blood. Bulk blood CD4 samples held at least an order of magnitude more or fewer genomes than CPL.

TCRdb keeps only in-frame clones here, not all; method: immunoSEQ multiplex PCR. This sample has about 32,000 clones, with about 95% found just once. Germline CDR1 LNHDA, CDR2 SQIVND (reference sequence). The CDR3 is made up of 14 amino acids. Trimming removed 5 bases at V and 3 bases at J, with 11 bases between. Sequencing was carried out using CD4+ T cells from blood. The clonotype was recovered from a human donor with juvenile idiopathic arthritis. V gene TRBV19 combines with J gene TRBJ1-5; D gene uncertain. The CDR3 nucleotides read TGTGCCAGTAGTGTAACTCGAAACAATCAGCCCCAGCATTTT. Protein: CASSVTRNNQPQHF. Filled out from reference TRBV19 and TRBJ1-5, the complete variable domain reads DGGITQSPKYLFRKEGQNVTLSCEQNLNHDAMYWYRQDPGQGLRLIYYSQIVNDFQKGDIAEGYSVSREKKESFPLTVTSAQKNPTAFYLCASSVTRNNQPQHFGDGTRLSIL.